This TCR beta chain originates from a study of early T cells in non-severe SARS-CoV-2 infection. About the research overall: Chains were not paired, and sequencing was done on bulk RNA from unsorted whole blood. Points from the study as a whole: Matching results from VDJdb favored anti-spike CD8 responses, leaving private and CD4 specificities undetected.

cDNA molecules, individually, were tagged with unique molecular identifiers. MiXCR, applied by TCRdb to the 5' RACE reads, yields one record per CDR3 protein. This table holds about 46,000 distinct CDR3 sequences, approximately 5.1% found once. The length of the CDR3 is 17 residues. V was shortened by 5 bases and J by 3 bases, with 23 bases between the two germline ends. The table lists this clonotype with many counts. Its target is unknown. The receptor comes from an adult who was a healthcare worker with PCR-confirmed SARS-CoV-2 infection or an uninfected control (not recorded which). This chain connects TRBV12-3 or TRBV12-4 to TRBJ2-7, with D perhaps matching TRBD1 (6 bases). The source material was whole blood, sampled at baseline. The CDR3 coding sequence is TGTGCCAGCAGTCGTCAGGGGTCAAATGCGGGCGTCTACGAGCAGTACTTC. Protein product: CASSRQGSNAGVYEQYF.